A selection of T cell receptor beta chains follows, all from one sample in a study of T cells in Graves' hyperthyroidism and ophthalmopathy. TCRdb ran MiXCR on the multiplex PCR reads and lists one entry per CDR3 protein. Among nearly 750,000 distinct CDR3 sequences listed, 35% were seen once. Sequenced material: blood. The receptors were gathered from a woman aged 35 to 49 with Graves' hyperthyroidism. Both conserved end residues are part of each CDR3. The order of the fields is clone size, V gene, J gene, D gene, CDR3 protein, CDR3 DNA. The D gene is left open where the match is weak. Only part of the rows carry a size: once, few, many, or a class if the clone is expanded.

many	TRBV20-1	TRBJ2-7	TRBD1	CSAHPGQDWEQYF	TGCAGTGCTCATCCGGGACAGGACTGGGAGCAGTACTTC
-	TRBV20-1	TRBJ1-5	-	CCAGDSEGRQHF	TGCTGTGCTGGGGACTCCGAGGGTCGCCAGCATTTT
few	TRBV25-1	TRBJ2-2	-	CASSSAIPAGELFF	TGTGCCAGCAGTAGTGCTATCCCAGCCGGGGAGCTGTTTTTT
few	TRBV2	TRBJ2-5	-	CASRGRTGVRQETQYF	TGTGCCAGCAGGGGACGAACGGGAGTTAGGCAAGAGACCCAGTACTTC
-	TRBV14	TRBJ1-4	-	CASSPVGLSEKLFF	TGTGCCAGCAGCCCGGTGGGTCTTTCCGAAAAACTGTTTTTT
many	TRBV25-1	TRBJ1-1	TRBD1	CASRDPQQGDTEAFF	TGTGCCAGCAGAGATCCCCAACAGGGGGACACTGAAGCTTTCTTT
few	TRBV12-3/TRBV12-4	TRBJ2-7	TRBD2	CASSFQAGGTYEQYF	TGTGCCAGCAGTTTCCAAGCGGGAGGTACCTACGAGCAGTACTTC
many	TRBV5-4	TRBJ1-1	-	CASSLVQGGTEAFF	TGTGCCAGCAGCTTGGTTCAGGGAGGAACTGAAGCTTTCTTT
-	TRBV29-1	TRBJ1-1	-	CSVPSAGATEAFF	TGCAGCGTTCCTAGCGCAGGGGCCACTGAAGCTTTCTTT
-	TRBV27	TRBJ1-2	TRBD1	CASSPGDRVYGYTF	TGTGCCAGCAGTCCCGGGGACAGGGTCTATGGCTACACCTTC
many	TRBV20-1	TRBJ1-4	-	CSARDHEGRGEKLFF	TGCAGTGCTAGAGATCACGAGGGGCGAGGCGAAAAACTGTTTTTT
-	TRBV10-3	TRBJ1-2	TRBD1	CAISGKVDRADIRGYTF	TGTGCCATCAGTGGGAAAGTGGACAGGGCGGATATAAGGGGCTACACCTTC
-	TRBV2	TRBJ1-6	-	CATLGKAEFNSPLHF	TGTGCCACATTGGGGAAAGCGGAATTCAATTCACCCCTCCACTTT
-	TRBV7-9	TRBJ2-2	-	CASSLVGEGWELFF	TGTGCCAGCAGCTTAGTGGGAGAAGGATGGGAGCTGTTTTTT
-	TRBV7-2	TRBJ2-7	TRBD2	CASSQRLAGTSYEQYF	TGTGCCAGCAGCCAACGACTAGCGGGAACCTCCTACGAGCAGTACTTC
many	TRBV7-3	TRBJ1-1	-	CASTTRDTMNTEAFF	TGTGCCAGCACCACAAGGGACACGATGAACACTGAAGCTTTCTTT
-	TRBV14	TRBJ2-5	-	CASSQDWWGGRQETQYF	TGTGCCAGCAGCCAAGACTGGTGGGGGGGCCGCCAAGAGACCCAGTACTTC
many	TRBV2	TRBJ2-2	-	CASSEQNTGELFF	TGTGCCAGCAGTGAACAGAACACCGGGGAGCTGTTTTTT
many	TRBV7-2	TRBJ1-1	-	CASSRAYMNTEAFF	TGTGCCAGCAGCCGAGCTTATATGAACACTGAAGCTTTCTTT
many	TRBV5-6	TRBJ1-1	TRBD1	CASSTEGQGARGTEAFF	TGTGCCAGCAGCACGGAGGGACAGGGGGCGCGGGGCACTGAAGCTTTCTTT